Listed here is a single T cell receptor (beta chain). These data are taken from a study of OX40 agonist ivuxolimab in advanced cancers. Libraries were prepared by immunoSEQ multiplex PCR; TCRdb keeps only in-frame clonotypes and omits some of them. This table holds roughly 18,000 clones, roughly 72% found once. The input for sequencing was CD4+ or CD8+ T cells sorted from blood, taken in a trial of the OX40 agonist ivuxolimab. The sequence was collected from an adult with an advanced solid tumor such as melanoma, head and neck, liver or kidney cancer.

The CDR3 DNA follows: TGCGCCAGCAGCCAAGACCGGGGGGGAAGGGGAGAAGAGCAGTTCTTC. It yields the protein CASSQDRGGRGEEQFF. The V gene is TRBV4-3, the J gene TRBJ2-1, with 8 positions matching TRBD2. The germline gives CDR1 LGHNA, CDR2 YSLEER. The V and J ends lost 0 bases and 10 bases, in that order; junction bases with no gene match: 11. The CDR3 loop spans 16 amino acids.